This TCR beta chain derives from a study of T cells after yellow fever vaccination. Background on the study: SMART-Seq v4 Ultra Low Input prepared libraries from low-cell fractions. Findings and limits, study-wide: Although the secondary response was weaker, it peaked faster, at day 5 versus 15. Post-booster reappearance was seen for most primary-vaccination clones (96% CD4, 75% to 90% CD8).

V was shortened by 6 bases and J by 2 bases, with 16 bases between the two germline ends. The CDR3 covers 15 residues. Germline-derived CDR1 and CDR2 are SGHAT and FQNNGV. In regard to this clonotype: Its antigen remains unknown.

TCRdb reprocessed the 5' RACE reads with MiXCR, giving one entry per CDR3 protein. The sample lists 310,000 or so distinct CDR3 sequences, approximately 7% occurring once. The J gene is TRBJ2-5, the V gene TRBV11-2; either TRBD1 or TRBD2 may fit D (6 bases each). This clonotype originated in a man younger than 35 who received the YFV17D yellow fever vaccine. The sequenced sample was PBMCs, obtained 45 days after the first yellow fever vaccination. CDR3: CASRKRGGSQETQYF. As DNA, the CDR3 is TGTGCCAGCAGAAAAAGAGGGGGGTCTCAAGAGACCCAGTACTTC.